The 27 T cell receptor beta chains below come from one sample, sequenced in a study of immune evolution from preneoplasia to lung adenocarcinoma. Clones were read by immunoSEQ multiplex PCR, and TCRdb kept only the in-frame ones, dropping some. The repertoire holds under 45,000 clones, with around 80% as singletons. Input material: FFPE invasive lung adenocarcinoma tissue. All receptors come from a person aged 55 to 69 with lung adenocarcinoma.

The chain joins TRBV6-1 to TRBJ2-7; D gene unclear. The CDR3 consists of 12 residues. The germline V gene has CDR1 MNHNS and CDR2 SASEGT. Between the trimmed V and J ends, which lost 4 bases and 5 bases, there was a span of 9 bases. This chain's CDR3 is CASSVYRDEQYF. The CDR3 DNA reads as TGTGCCAGCAGTGTTTACAGAGACGAGCAGTACTTC.

This clone has only a few counts. The chain carries TRBV15 and TRBJ2-3; D is ambiguous. Germline CDR1 and CDR2: LNHNV and YYDKDF (reference sequence). Trimming cost V 2 bases and J 5 bases, with 17 bases left between them. The CDR3 is 16 amino acids. DNA for the CDR3: TGTGCCACCAGCAGACAAACCCTGCCTCCAGGAGATACGCAGTATTTT. This encodes CATSRQTLPPGDTQYF.

The rearrangement links TRBV10-3 to TRBJ2-1; 7 bases fit TRBD2. Losses at the gene ends were 6 bases for V and 6 bases for J; bases not matched to a gene: 11. CDR3 length equals 15 residues. Germline values: CDR1 ENHRY, CDR2 SYGVKD. The DNA of the CDR3 is TGTGCCATCAGGACCGGTGCGGGAGAGGCCAATGAGCAGTTCTTC. It codes for CAIRTGAGEANEQFF.

V usage is TRBV30 and J usage is TRBJ1-3, with TRBD1 as a possible D gene (6 bases). Germline V gene lookup returns CDR1 GTSNPN and CDR2 SVGIG (reference sequence). The V end was cut by 3 bases, the J end by 0 bases, with 9 bases between. The CDR3 length is 14 residues. This CDR3 is CAWRWTASGNTIYF. The CDR3 region has the DNA TGTGCCTGGAGATGGACAGCCTCTGGAAACACCATATATTTT.

This clone was found a few times. The chain couples TRBV18 to TRBJ2-2, with D uncertain. There are 13 residues in the CDR3. In germline, CDR1 is KGHSH, CDR2 LQKENI. Trimming took off 4 bases at V and 6 bases at J, with 9 bases between the two ends. The CDR3 region is CASSLSSAGELFF. In DNA, the CDR3 is TGTGCCAGCTCACTCTCATCCGCCGGGGAGCTGTTTTTT.

The gene calls are TRBV7-9 and TRBJ2-3; D remains unclear. Germline assignment: CDR1 SEHNR and CDR2 FQNEAQ (reference sequence). This CDR3 spans 16 amino acids. V was cut by 5 bases and J by 6 bases, with 21 bases left in between. The CDR3 loop is CASSPSPRQKGDTQYF. The CDR3 DNA reads TGTGCCAGCAGCCCTTCCCCCCGACAAAAGGGCGATACGCAGTATTTT.

This chain joins TRBV25-1 and TRBJ2-7; 8 bases match TRBD2. Germline V gene sequence: CDR1 MGHDK, CDR2 SYGVNS. The length of the CDR3 is 15 residues. V gave up 6 bases and J gave up 0 bases; unmatched junction bases: 7. In DNA, the CDR3 is TGTGCCAGCAGCGGGGGGGCGCTTAGCTCCTACGAGCAGTACTTC. Amino acid sequence: CASSGGALSSYEQYF.

The chain is built from TRBV29-1 and TRBJ2-7; maybe TRBD1 (6 bases). The germline gives CDR1 SQVTM, CDR2 ANQGSEA. V lost 0 bases, J lost 7 bases, and 13 bases lay in between. CDR3 length equals 13 residues. The CDR3 DNA sequence: TGCAGCGTTGAAGAACCCTCCGACAGGGAGCAGTACTTC. Translating it yields CSVEEPSDREQYF.

This clone came up once. The V and J genes are TRBV29-1 and TRBJ1-1, with D unresolved. The CDR3 consists of 12 residues. Germline V CDR1 and CDR2: SQVTM, ANQGSEA. Trimming took 7 bases from V and 1 from J, leaving 10 bases between them. CDR3 in amino acids: CSASDGNTEAFF. The CDR3 DNA follows: TGCAGCGCGTCGGACGGGAACACTGAAGCTTTCTTT.

V usage is TRBV7-2 and J usage is TRBJ2-3; D remains ambiguous. The V gene lost 1 base and the J gene lost 3 bases, with 20 bases spanning the gap. Per germline, CDR1 SGHTA and CDR2 FQGNSA. The CDR3 is made up of 18 amino acids. The CDR3 DNA sequence: TGTGCCAGCAGCTTAGTGGCAAGGCCAAGGTTTGGGACAGATACGCAGTATTTT. Translating it yields CASSLVARPRFGTDTQYF.

The V gene is TRBV4-2, the J gene TRBJ1-2; D perhaps matches TRBD1 (6 bases). The CDR3 contains 17 residues. V lost 1 base and J lost 4, with 19 bases in between. The germline V gene has CDR1 LGHNA and CDR2 YNFKEQ. The CDR3 reads CASSQAGRQVGTYGYTF. CDR3 coding DNA: TGTGCCAGCAGCCAAGCCGGGCGACAGGTTGGGACCTATGGCTACACCTTC.

This clone occurred once. The chain links TRBV5-1 to TRBJ1-2; TRBD1 is a possible D gene (5 bases). CDR1 and CDR2 (germline): SGHRS, YFSETQ. Trimming took 2 bases from V and 3 from J, leaving 11 bases between them. The CDR3 loop spans 14 amino acids. The CDR3: CASSFGQGDYGYTF. The DNA for the CDR3 is TGCGCCAGCAGCTTTGGGCAGGGAGACTATGGCTACACCTTC.

This chain joins TRBV5-1 and TRBJ2-7; 10 nucleotides match TRBD1. CDR3 length: 15 amino acids. Germline CDR1 reads SGHRS; CDR2 reads YFSETQ. The V segment lost 3 bases and the J segment 2 bases; nucleotides outside the gene matches: 5. This chain's CDR3 is CASSSGTGDPYEQYF. The CDR3 DNA is TGCGCCAGCAGCTCGGGGACAGGGGATCCCTACGAGCAGTACTTC.

The rearrangement uses TRBV7-2 and TRBJ2-1, with D possibly called TRBD1 or TRBD2 (6 bases each). Trimming removed 3 bases at V and 9 bases at J, with 15 bases between. CDR1 SGHTA and CDR2 FQGNSA come from the germline V gene. The CDR3 is 14 residues long. The CDR3 region is CASSFKGGVSEQFF. In DNA, the CDR3 is TGTGCCAGCAGCTTCAAGGGGGGAGTTAGTGAGCAGTTCTTC.

This clone came up once. The chain joins TRBV19 to TRBJ2-7; either TRBD1 or TRBD2 may supply D (5 bases each). The germline V gene has CDR1 LNHDA and CDR2 SQIVND (reference sequence). The length of the CDR3 is 14 residues. The ends were cut back, 4 bases at V and 2 bases at J, with 12 bases in the middle. CDR3 in amino acids: CASSKWDGTYEQYF. The CDR3 bases are TGTGCCAGTAGTAAATGGGACGGGACCTACGAGCAGTACTTC. The variable domain in full, with the rest retrieved from reference TRBV19 and TRBJ2-7, is DGGITQSPKYLFRKEGQNVTLSCEQNLNHDAMYWYRQDPGQGLRLIYYSQIVNDFQKGDIAEGYSVSREKKESFPLTVTSAQKNPTAFYLCASSKWDGTYEQYFGPGTRLTVT.

The chain joins TRBV5-1 to TRBJ2-1, with 8 bases fitting TRBD2. This CDR3 region has 14 residues. Germline values: CDR1 SGHRS, CDR2 YFSETQ. The junction had 7 bases not matched to a gene; V was cut back by 5 bases and J by 6 bases. Here the CDR3 reads CASSASGSPNEQFF. DNA of the CDR3: TGCGCCAGCAGTGCCAGCGGGAGTCCCAATGAGCAGTTCTTC.

The V call is TRBV7-6, the J call TRBJ2-3; no firm D call. The CDR3 is made up of 16 amino acids. V was clipped by 6 bases and J by 0 bases, with 16 bases between them. The germline gives CDR1 SGHVS, CDR2 FNYEAQ. The CDR3 is CASSPPGGTSTDTQYF. The CDR3 DNA sequence: TGTGCCAGCAGTCCCCCGGGCGGCACTAGCACAGATACGCAGTATTTT.

This rearrangement joins TRBV7-9 to TRBJ1-1, with 12 bases lining up with TRBD1. Germline V lookup: CDR1 SEHNR, CDR2 FQNEAQ (reference sequence). The CDR3 sequence is 15 residues long. Losses at the gene ends were 5 bases for V and 6 bases for J; bases not matched to a gene: 7. CDR3 bases: TGTGCCAGCAGCCCTATGGGGACAGGGGGCCCTGAAGCTTTCTTT. Encoded protein: CASSPMGTGGPEAFF.

This clone was picked up a small number of times. The chain combines TRBV5-1 with TRBJ2-1; D perhaps matches TRBD2 (5 bases). The germline V gene has CDR1 SGHRS and CDR2 YFSETQ. This CDR3 contains 14 residues. Trimming took off 6 bases at V and 0 bases at J, with 10 bases between the two ends. The CDR3 sequence is CASKAEPSYNEQFF. In DNA, the CDR3 is TGCGCCAGCAAAGCGGAACCCTCCTACAATGAGCAGTTCTTC.

V is TRBV5-1 and J is TRBJ1-1; 7 positions agree with TRBD1. The ends lost 7 bases at V and 4 bases at J; junction bases unmatched: 13. Looked up from germline, CDR1 is SGHRS and CDR2 is YFSETQ. This CDR3 spans 15 amino acids. In DNA, the CDR3 is TGCGCCAGCCAAAGGGGGGGCGAGGGGGCCACTGAAGCTTTCTTT. Translating it yields CASQRGGEGATEAFF.

The chain has TRBV28 and TRBJ2-1; 9 positions match TRBD1. Trimming at V came to 7 bases and at J to 8 bases, leaving 15 bases not matched to a gene. This CDR3 has 16 residues. CDR1 is MDHEN, CDR2 SYDVKM, per germline. The CDR3 DNA is TGTGCCAGCAAAACTATACCCCCGGGACAGGGCCATGAGCAGTTCTTC. This gives the protein CASKTIPPGQGHEQFF.

The chain uses TRBV6-5 and TRBJ2-7; D not resolved. Germline assignment: CDR1 MNHEY and CDR2 SVGAGI. The CDR3 loop spans 13 amino acids. The V end was cut by 2 bases, the J end by 2 bases, with 7 bases between. The CDR3 reads CASSYGRTYEQYF. The CDR3 nucleotides are TGTGCCAGCAGTTACGGTCGGACCTACGAGCAGTACTTC.

The chain links TRBV10-3 to TRBJ2-3, with D perhaps being TRBD1 or TRBD2 (5 bases each). Germline V gives CDR1 ENHRY, CDR2 SYGVKD. V was clipped by 3 bases and J by 6 bases, with 19 bases between them. The CDR3 is 16 amino acids. This chain's CDR3 is CAISDQSRRGRDTQYF. The CDR3 DNA sequence: TGTGCCATCAGTGATCAATCTCGACGGGGCAGGGATACGCAGTATTTT.

The rearrangement uses TRBV28 and TRBJ1-2; TRBD1 might be the D (5 bases). The germline V gene has CDR1 MDHEN and CDR2 SYDVKM. CDR3 length: 15 amino acids. Between the trimmed V and J ends, which lost 4 bases and 0 bases, there was a span of 12 bases. CDR3 sequence: CASSSSGGANYGYTF. The CDR3 DNA sequence: TGTGCCAGCAGTTCGAGCGGGGGAGCTAACTATGGCTACACCTTC.

This sequence joins TRBV18 and TRBJ2-1; 7 positions match TRBD1. The CDR3 has 15 residues. Germline lookup yields CDR1 KGHSH and CDR2 LQKENI. The trim removed 8 bases at V and 3 bases at J, leaving 10 bases unmatched. The CDR3 loop is CASLRIGDSYNEQFF. The CDR3 DNA follows: TGTGCCAGCCTACGAATTGGGGACAGCTACAATGAGCAGTTCTTC. The whole variable domain, filled in from reference TRBV18 and TRBJ2-1, reads NAGVMQNPRHLVRRRGQEARLRCSPMKGHSHVYWYRQLPEEGLKFMVYLQKENIIDESGMPKERFSAEFPKEGPSILRIQQVVRGDSAAYFCASLRIGDSYNEQFFGPGTRLTVL.

Turning to this clone: Other DNA sequences in this specimen translate into the identical CDR3. The J gene is TRBJ1-1, the V gene TRBV5-1; D remains ambiguous. The germline V gene has CDR1 SGHRS and CDR2 YFSETQ. The CDR3 contains 13 residues. V was shortened by 4 bases and J by 1 base, with 8 bases between the two germline ends. The CDR3 loop reads CASSPGENTEAFF. The CDR3 nucleotides read TGCGCCAGCAGCCCCGGTGAGAACACTGAAGCTTTCTTT.

This chain joins TRBV6-1 and TRBJ1-1; D unclear. Germline-derived CDR1 and CDR2 are MNHNS and SASEGT. The CDR3 consists of 13 residues. V was trimmed by 4 bases and J by 6 bases, leaving 12 bases between them. CDR3 coding DNA: TGTGCCAGCAGTGTAGCGGGGATAGCTGAAGCTTTCTTT. Translation gives CASSVAGIAEAFF.